The 32 T cell receptor beta chains in this list originate from one sample, sequenced in a study of blood T cell repertoires in COVID-19. The data were produced by immunoSEQ multiplex PCR, yet TCRdb's version contains in-frame clones alone and is incomplete. The repertoire holds 170,000 or so clones, with roughly 84% as singletons. The sample consisted of peripheral blood. The receptors were sampled from a man younger than 30 with active or convalescent COVID-19.

The gene calls are TRBV24-1 and TRBJ1-5; 11 nucleotides align to TRBD1. Germline V gene lookup returns CDR1 KGHDR and CDR2 SFDVKD. CDR3 size: 15 residues. Germline trimming cut 2 bases from V and 5 bases from J; bases unmatched to any gene: 1. The DNA of the CDR3 is TGTGCCACCAGTGATTCGGGACAGGGGGATCAGCCCCAGCATTTT. Translated: CATSDSGQGDQPQHF.

This clone appeared a few times. The chain carries TRBV6-4 and TRBJ1-5; 10 bases line up with TRBD1. The V gene's germline CDR1 is MRHNA and CDR2 SNTAGT. This CDR3 contains 15 residues. With 4 bases clipped from V and 6 bases from J, the junction kept 6 bases outside the gene matches. The CDR3 protein is CASSGGTGAGQPQHF. The CDR3 DNA follows: TGTGCCAGCAGTGGCGGGACAGGGGCGGGTCAGCCCCAGCATTTT.

V is TRBV19 and J is TRBJ2-1; D perhaps matches TRBD1 (7 bases). CDR1 LNHDA and CDR2 SQIVND come from the germline V gene (reference sequence). The V and J ends lost 4 bases and 6 bases respectively, with 16 bases between them. This CDR3 spans 15 amino acids. The CDR3 DNA is TGTGCCAGTAGTACCGCGGGGACAGCAGGCAATGAGCAGTTCTTC. It codes for CASSTAGTAGNEQFF.

The gene calls are TRBV7-7 and TRBJ2-3; a possible D gene is TRBD2 (6 bases). Germline CDR1 is SSHAT and CDR2 is FNYEAQ (reference sequence). Trimming removed 5 bases at V and 0 bases at J, with 12 bases between. The CDR3 spans 15 residues. The CDR3, as DNA: TGTGCCAGCAGCCCCGGAGGGGCAAGCACAGATACGCAGTATTTT. Translated, it gives CASSPGGASTDTQYF.

This chain links TRBV4-1 with TRBJ2-7; tentatively, D is TRBD1 (5 bases). The V gene's germline CDR1 is MGHRA and CDR2 YSYEKL. Trimming removed 3 bases from V and 2 bases from J, with 17 bases in between. This CDR3 has 16 amino acids. DNA for the CDR3: TGCGCCAGCAGCCATCCTCAGGGCCTGTCTACCTACGAGCAGTACTTC. Protein: CASSHPQGLSTYEQYF.

The chain combines TRBV14 with TRBJ2-3; 11 bases map to TRBD2. The length of the CDR3 is 16 residues. From germline, CDR1 is SGHDN and CDR2 FVKESK. The V segment lost 3 bases and the J segment 6 bases; nucleotides outside the gene matches: 8. The CDR3 reads CASSHHSGGALDTQYF. CDR3 DNA: TGTGCCAGCAGCCACCATAGCGGGGGGGCTTTGGATACGCAGTATTTT.

The chain carries TRBV11-2 and TRBJ2-7; 12 bases fit TRBD2. V was clipped by 3 bases and J by 0 bases; unmatched bases: 9. Per germline, CDR1 SGHAT and CDR2 FQNNGV. The CDR3 runs to 18 residues. CDR3 DNA: TGTGCCAGCAGCTTGGGACTAGCGGGTGGACTGAGCTCCTACGAGCAGTACTTC. Translation gives CASSLGLAGGLSSYEQYF. Together with reference TRBV11-2 and TRBJ2-7, the CDR3 gives the full variable domain: EAGVAQSPRYKIIEKRQSVAFWCNPISGHATLYWYQQILGQGPKLLIQFQNNGVVDDSQLPKDRFSAERLKGVDSTLKIQPAKLEDSAVYLCASSLGLAGGLSSYEQYFGPGTRLTVT.

This chain joins TRBV24-1 and TRBJ2-5, with 9 bases that match TRBD1. The CDR3 loop spans 16 amino acids. The germline V gene has CDR1 KGHDR and CDR2 SFDVKD. J lost 1 base, V lost 4 bases, and 6 bases had no gene match. CDR3 residues: CATSDQGTGSQETQYF. CDR3 DNA sequence: TGTGCCACCAGTGACCAGGGGACAGGGAGCCAAGAGACCCAGTACTTC.

V and J are TRBV13 and TRBJ1-1; TRBD1 matches 8 bases. J gave up 5 bases and V 2 bases, and 4 bases lay outside the gene matches. CDR1 and CDR2 from the germline V gene are PRHDT and FYEKMQ (reference sequence). The CDR3 spans 14 residues. The CDR3, as DNA: TGTGCCAGCAGCTTACAGGGGGCTTATACTGAAGCTTTCTTT. Protein product: CASSLQGAYTEAFF.

This chain links TRBV19 with TRBJ1-2, with a possible D match to TRBD1 (6 bases). This CDR3 has 11 amino acids. The ends were cut back, 11 bases at V and 7 bases at J, with 14 bases in the middle. CDR1 and CDR2 from the germline V gene are LNHDA and SQIVND (reference sequence). The CDR3 DNA is TGTGCCCCTAGGGCAGGGGTTGGCTACACCTTC. Protein: CAPRAGVGYTF.

The chain couples TRBV5-5 to TRBJ2-1, with a tentative D call TRBD2 (7 bases). The V gene lost 3 bases and the J gene lost 1 base, with 14 bases spanning the gap. The CDR3 loop spans 16 amino acids. CDR1 is SGHKS and CDR2 is YYEKEE in the germline V gene (reference sequence). The CDR3 region has the DNA TGTGCCAGCAGCTCTCCTGAGGGGGGGTCCTACAATGAGCAGTTCTTC. Protein product: CASSSPEGGSYNEQFF.

This chain uses TRBV9 with TRBJ1-1, with D perhaps matching TRBD1 (5 bases). The CDR3 length is 14 residues. Germline CDR1 is SGDLS and CDR2 is YYNGEE. The V end lost 5 bases, the J end lost 4 bases, and 15 bases lay between the germline ends. The CDR3 DNA sequence: TGTGCCAGCAGTCTAGGCGGGGGGAGCACTGAAGCTTTCTTT. Its protein is CASSLGGGSTEAFF.

The genes are TRBV2 and TRBJ1-6; unclear D gene. There are 16 residues in the CDR3. V was shortened by 11 bases and J by 0 bases, with 17 bases between the two germline ends. Germline V gene data show CDR1 as SNHLY and CDR2 as FYNNEI. As DNA, the CDR3 is TGTGCCTCGGCAGGCGTGGCGAGCTCCTATAATTCACCCCTCCACTTT. Translating gives CASAGVASSYNSPLHF.

This sequence joins TRBV28 and TRBJ2-3, with 9 bases fitting TRBD1. The ends lost 5 bases at V and 3 bases at J; junction bases unmatched: 9. Germline V gene lookup returns CDR1 MDHEN and CDR2 SYDVKM. This CDR3 has 16 residues. CDR3: CASSPLQGASTDTQYF. In nucleotides, the CDR3 is TGTGCCAGCAGTCCATTACAGGGGGCATCGACAGATACGCAGTATTTT.

About this clone itself: Other DNA sequences within the sample encode an identical CDR3. The chain uses TRBV7-9 and TRBJ2-3; 9 bases are a match to TRBD2. Trimming at V came to 2 bases and at J to 2 bases, leaving 5 bases not matched to a gene. In germline, CDR1 is SEHNR, CDR2 FQNEAQ (reference sequence). The CDR3 extends over 16 amino acids. The CDR3 here is CASSLSTSGYTDTQYF. CDR3 nucleotide sequence: TGTGCCAGCAGCTTATCCACTAGCGGGTACACAGATACGCAGTATTTT. Filled out from reference TRBV7-9 and TRBJ2-3, the complete variable domain reads DTGVSQNPRHKITKRGQNVTFRCDPISEHNRLYWYRQTLGQGPEFLTYFQNEAQLEKSRLLSDRFSAERPKGSFSTLEIQRTEQGDSAMYLCASSLSTSGYTDTQYFGPGTRLTVL.

The chain has TRBV12-3 or TRBV12-4 and TRBJ2-2; 7 bases fit TRBD1. This CDR3 has 13 residues. V lost 5 bases to trimming and J lost 6 bases; unmatched junction nucleotides: 3. Here the CDR3 reads CASSRTGAGELFF. CDR3 in DNA: TGTGCCAGCAGTCGGACAGGCGCCGGGGAGCTGTTTTTT.

The genes are TRBV6-4 and TRBJ2-1; perhaps TRBD2 as D (5 bases). Germline loops: CDR1 MRHNA, CDR2 SNTAGT. Trimming took off 3 bases at V and 7 bases at J, with 19 bases between the two ends. This CDR3 has 16 residues. The CDR3 nucleotides read TGTGCCAGCAGTGAACCCAGTAAGGCAAGACTAAATGAGCAGTTCTTC. Protein product: CASSEPSKARLNEQFF.

This clone was recorded once. V is TRBV19 and J is TRBJ1-6; no reliable D call. The CDR3 consists of 12 residues. Germline V gives CDR1 LNHDA, CDR2 SQIVND (reference sequence). The V and J ends lost 10 bases and 6 bases respectively, with 10 bases between them. Here the CDR3 DNA reads TGTGCCACAAACGGTCCTAATTCACCCCTCCACTTT. Protein product: CATNGPNSPLHF.

This CDR3 reads CASSSLAGGLDTQYF. CDR3 DNA sequence: TGTGCCAGCAGCTCGCTAGCGGGGGGTTTGGATACGCAGTATTTT. The chain has TRBV14 and TRBJ2-3; 11 nucleotides agree with TRBD2. Germline assignment: CDR1 SGHDN and CDR2 FVKESK. The CDR3 contains 15 residues. V trimming: 5 bases; J trimming: 6 bases; junction bases outside the gene matches: 7.

The rearrangement uses TRBV4-2 and TRBJ2-1; D is perhaps TRBD2 (7 bases). CDR3 length equals 16 residues. V lost 4 bases, J lost 4 bases, and 17 bases lay in between. The germline V gene has CDR1 LGHNA and CDR2 YNFKEQ. This CDR3 is CASSPRGDNPYNEQFF. In DNA form, the CDR3 reads TGTGCCAGCAGCCCCCGGGGGGACAACCCTTACAATGAGCAGTTCTTC.

The V call is TRBV13, the J call TRBJ1-2, with 8 bases that match TRBD1. CDR1 and CDR2 from the germline V gene are PRHDT and FYEKMQ (reference sequence). The CDR3 has 14 amino acids. With V trimmed by 2 bases and J by 5 bases, 4 bases remained unmatched. The CDR3 loop is CASSLRGQEYGYTF. CDR3 sequence (DNA): TGTGCCAGCAGCTTAAGGGGACAGGAATATGGCTACACCTTC. The full variable domain, with the rest looked up from reference TRBV13 and TRBJ1-2, is AAGVIQSPRHLIKEKRETATLKCYPIPRHDTVYWYQQGPGQDPQFLISFYEKMQSDKGSIPDRFSAQQFSDYHSELNMSSLELGDSALYFCASSLRGQEYGYTFGSGTRLTVV.

The chain couples TRBV6-1 to TRBJ1-2; perhaps TRBD1 as D (5 bases). The CDR3 totals 12 residues. The germline V and J ends were trimmed by 3 bases and 8 bases, with 10 bases remaining between them. Germline CDR1 reads MNHNS; CDR2 reads SASEGT. DNA for the CDR3: TGTGCCAGCAGTGACAGGGTAGGCGGCTACACCTTC. Amino acid sequence: CASSDRVGGYTF.

The rearrangement uses TRBV7-3 and TRBJ2-7; possibly TRBD1 for D (5 bases). V was cut by 3 bases and J by 3 bases, with 15 bases left in between. The germline V gene has CDR1 SGHTA and CDR2 FQGTGA. This CDR3 has 15 residues. The CDR3 DNA follows: TGTGCCAGCAGCTTCGGTCAGGGCTCAAACTACGAGCAGTACTTC. Amino acids: CASSFGQGSNYEQYF.

The rearrangement links TRBV18 to TRBJ1-3, with D tentatively TRBD1 (5 bases). The ends were cut back, 3 bases at V and 0 bases at J, with 15 bases in the middle. The CDR3 has 17 amino acids. Germline CDR1 reads KGHSH; CDR2 reads LQKENI. The DNA for the CDR3 is TGTGCCAGCTCACCGCTAGGGGCCGGCCCCTCTGGAAACACCATATATTTT. Translation gives CASSPLGAGPSGNTIYF. The variable domain in full, completed from reference TRBV18 and TRBJ1-3, reads NAGVMQNPRHLVRRRGQEARLRCSPMKGHSHVYWYRQLPEEGLKFMVYLQKENIIDESGMPKERFSAEFPKEGPSILRIQQVVRGDSAAYFCASSPLGAGPSGNTIYFGEGSWLTVV.

The chain couples TRBV27 to TRBJ2-3, with 9 bases aligning to TRBD2. The V segment lost 1 base and the J segment 0 bases; nucleotides outside the gene matches: 11. The CDR3 loop spans 19 amino acids. CDR1 and CDR2 (germline): MNHEY, SMNVEV (reference sequence). The CDR3 coding sequence is TGTGCCAGCAGTTTATTTATTAGTCCTAGCGGGACTAGCACAGATACGCAGTATTTT. Translated: CASSLFISPSGTSTDTQYF.

The chain has TRBV6-2 or TRBV6-3 and TRBJ2-1; 7 nucleotides agree with TRBD1. The germline V gene encodes CDR1 MNHEY and CDR2 SVGEGT. The CDR3 spans 13 residues. J lost 10 bases, V lost 5 bases, and 8 bases had no gene match. The CDR3 loop reads CASSIRDSGEQFF. The CDR3 DNA sequence: TGTGCCAGCAGTATCCGGGACAGCGGAGAGCAGTTCTTC.

This clone has a single count. J is TRBJ1-4 and V is TRBV4-1, with a weak D call TRBD1 (5 bases). V was clipped by 4 bases and J by 8 bases, with 26 bases between them. Germline CDR1 reads MGHRA; CDR2 reads YSYEKL. This CDR3 spans 18 amino acids. The CDR3 DNA reads TGCGCCAGCAGCCTCTACGGTCGGGGGGGACTCGTAGACGAAAAACTGTTTTTT. Residues: CASSLYGRGGLVDEKLFF.

This chain links TRBV6-5 with TRBJ1-1; TRBD1 is a possible D gene (6 bases). Germline-derived CDR1 and CDR2 are MNHEY and SVGAGI. V lost 0 bases and J lost 5, with 13 bases in between. The CDR3 runs to 15 residues. CDR3 in amino acids: CASSYSPDSFTEAFF. The CDR3 nucleotides are TGTGCCAGCAGTTACTCTCCGGACAGCTTTACTGAAGCTTTCTTT.

V is TRBV9 and J is TRBJ1-1, with D perhaps matching TRBD1 (5 bases). V was shortened by 0 bases and J by 0 bases, with 9 bases between the two germline ends. Germline V gene sequence: CDR1 SGDLS, CDR2 YYNGEE. This CDR3 contains 15 residues. This chain's CDR3 is CASSVVTGLNTEAFF. DNA for the CDR3: TGTGCCAGCAGCGTAGTCACAGGTTTGAACACTGAAGCTTTCTTT.

In nucleotides, the CDR3 is TGCGCCAGCAGCCAAGACTTCGGGGGTCCACCCTCTTCCTACGAGCAGTACTTC. As protein: CASSQDFGGPPSSYEQYF. The chain recombines TRBV4-3 with TRBJ2-7, with D possibly TRBD2 on 6 matching bases. The CDR3 length is 18 residues. The V end was cut by 0 bases, the J end by 1 base, with 19 bases between. The germline gives CDR1 LGHNA, CDR2 YSLEER.

This clone came up once. The rearrangement links TRBV19 to TRBJ2-2; possible D gene TRBD2, 7 bases. This CDR3 has 16 residues. V gave up 1 base and J gave up 7 bases, with 16 bases separating them. CDR1 is LNHDA, CDR2 SQIVND, per germline (reference sequence). CDR3 nucleotides: TGTGCCAGTAGTATAGTTGGAGGGGGGGCGAGCGGGGAGCTGTTTTTT. Protein product: CASSIVGGGASGELFF.

This clone was seen only a few times. This chain uses TRBV2 with TRBJ1-3; 11 nucleotides line up with TRBD1. The germline CDR1 and CDR2 sequences are SNHLY and FYNNEI. The CDR3 contains 15 residues. Losses at the gene ends were 4 bases for V and 4 bases for J; bases not matched to a gene: 3. The CDR3 bases are TGTGCCAGCAGTGCCGGACAGGGGGCGGGAAACACCATATATTTT. Translating gives CASSAGQGAGNTIYF.